This T cell receptor beta chain was captured in a study of a mutant IDH1 vaccine in newly diagnosed glioma. About the study: Patients' prior therapy spanned radiotherapy, temozolomide, or both; most underwent both.

The table came from immunoSEQ multiplex PCR; TCRdb's copy has only in-frame clones and leaves some out. The repertoire holds 50,000 or so clones, with approximately 78% as singletons. The CDR3 runs 15 residues. V lost 3 bases and J 2 bases, leaving 13 bases between the germline ends. Germline V gene data show CDR1 as MNHNY and CDR2 as SVGAGI (reference sequence). Noted time point: baseline, week 1 (first vaccination visit). Documented treatment: pre-vaccination baseline after standard-of-care therapy. The genes are TRBV6-6 and TRBJ2-5; D possibly corresponds to TRBD1 (6 bases). This sequence was found in a man aged 18 to 30 with glioma. The sample consisted of PBMCs, taken from a glioma patient treated with radiotherapy, temozolomide or both. The CDR3 sequence is CASSYTGKFQETQYF. In DNA form, the CDR3 reads TGTGCCAGCAGTTATACAGGGAAATTTCAAGAGACCCAGTACTTC.